One and the same sample provided the 14 T cell receptor beta chains below, sequenced in a study of beta chain features in type 1 diabetes. Sequenced material consisted of expressed TCRB transcripts (all of the isolated RNA was reverse transcribed). Some clones are missing from TCRdb's copy, which holds only in-frame ones; the method was immunoSEQ multiplex PCR. The sample contains about 470,000 clones, approximately 30% of which appear only once. Specimen: naive CD4+ T cells from blood. These TCRs come from a man aged 18 to 35 in good health.

This clone was seen more than once but under ten times. The chain recombines TRBV29-1 with TRBJ2-7; D ambiguous. The CDR3 runs 14 residues. V lost 4 bases and J lost 2, with 15 bases in between. Germline-derived CDR1 and CDR2 are SQVTM and ANQGSEA. This CDR3 reads CSVGWRTGTYEQYF. CDR3 DNA sequence: TGCAGCGTTGGCTGGCGGACGGGCACCTACGAGCAGTACTTC.

In its sample, this clone was seen a few times. The chain has TRBV16 and TRBJ2-4, with a tentative D call TRBD1 (5 bases). The germline CDR1 and CDR2 sequences are KGHSY and FQNENV. Trimming removed 2 bases at V and 5 bases at J, with 10 bases between. The CDR3 runs 14 residues. The CDR3 protein is CASSQRQLENIQYF. For the CDR3, the DNA is TGTGCCAGCAGCCAAAGACAGCTCGAAAACATTCAGTACTTC.

The table lists this clone with a few counts. The V and J genes are TRBV30 and TRBJ2-2; 7 bases map to TRBD2. J was trimmed by 5 bases and V by 1 base; bases with no gene match: 7. This CDR3 has 15 residues. Germline V CDR1 and CDR2: GTSNPN, SVGIG (reference sequence). CDR3 protein: CAWSGRLAETGELFF. CDR3 bases: TGTGCCTGGAGTGGGCGGCTAGCGGAGACCGGGGAGCTGTTTTTT. The variable domain in full, with the rest retrieved from reference TRBV30 and TRBJ2-2, is SQTIHQWPATLVQPVGSPLSLECTVEGTSNPNLYWYRQAAGRGLQLLFYSVGIGQISSEVPQNLSASRPQDRQFILSSKKLLLSDSGFYLCAWSGRLAETGELFFGEGSRLTVL.

This clone was counted between two and nine times. The J gene is TRBJ2-6, the V gene TRBV30; D not resolved. Looked up from germline, CDR1 is GTSNPN and CDR2 is SVGIG (reference sequence). This CDR3 comprises 14 residues. The V end was cut by 5 bases, the J end by 2 bases, with 10 bases between. This chain's CDR3 is CAWVTTTGANVLTF. The CDR3 nucleotides are TGTGCCTGGGTGACCACCACTGGGGCCAACGTCCTGACTTTC.

This clone was counted only a few times. This CDR3 is CASPRESLEEQYF. The DNA for the CDR3 is TGTGCCAGCCCGCGGGAGAGCTTGGAGGAGCAGTACTTC. This chain connects TRBV25-1 to TRBJ2-7, with 7 bases matching TRBD2. The ends lost 8 bases at V and 7 bases at J; junction bases unmatched: 11. There are 13 residues in the CDR3. Germline V gene data show CDR1 as MGHDK and CDR2 as SYGVNS.

CDR3 coding DNA: TGTGCCAGCAGTTTTGGCGGACGGTACAATGAGCAGTTCTTC. It translates to CASSFGGRYNEQFF. This chain joins TRBV28 and TRBJ2-1; D not resolved. The length of the CDR3 is 14 residues. The V end lost 3 bases, the J end lost 4 bases, and 10 bases lay between the germline ends. CDR1 and CDR2 (germline): MDHEN, SYDVKM.

The chain joins TRBV7-6 to TRBJ2-2, with D unclear. The germline gives CDR1 SGHVS, CDR2 FNYEAQ. The CDR3 is made up of 13 amino acids. Between the trimmed V and J ends, which lost 6 bases and 5 bases, there was a span of 10 bases. DNA for the CDR3: TGTGCCAGCAGTCGATCTCTGACCGGGGAGCTGTTTTTT. It is translated as CASSRSLTGELFF.

On this clone: Within the sample, other DNA sequences also encode this same CDR3. The chain carries TRBV25-1 and TRBJ2-7; D possibly corresponds to TRBD1 (6 bases). With 8 bases removed from V and 4 bases from J, the gap between germline ends came to 9 bases. CDR1 is MGHDK, CDR2 SYGVNS, per germline. This CDR3 spans 11 amino acids. CDR3 region: CASSRGYEQYF. DNA for the CDR3: TGTGCCAGCTCCAGGGGATACGAGCAGTACTTC.

This chain connects TRBV5-1 to TRBJ2-1; D remains ambiguous. Germline CDR1 and CDR2: SGHRS and YFSETQ. V gave up 0 bases and J gave up 10 bases, with 5 bases separating them. The CDR3 spans 11 residues. DNA of the CDR3: TGCGCCAGCAGCTTGGTCCGGGAGCAGTTCTTC. Amino acids: CASSLVREQFF.

A few counts support this clone. V usage is TRBV19 and J usage is TRBJ2-5, with 9 bases aligning to TRBD1. CDR3 length: 14 residues. V lost 5 bases to trimming and J lost 3 bases; unmatched junction nucleotides: 4. CDR1 is LNHDA, CDR2 SQIVND, per germline (reference sequence). For the CDR3, the DNA is TGTGCCAGTAGTCCCCGGACAGGGGAAGAGACCCAGTACTTC. Translating it yields CASSPRTGEETQYF.

This clone has only a few counts. The gene calls are TRBV4-2 and TRBJ2-1, with D unclear. CDR3 size: 14 residues. The germline V and J ends were trimmed by 1 base and 0 bases, with 4 bases remaining between them. Germline CDR1 reads LGHNA; CDR2 reads YNFKEQ. The CDR3: CASSQGHSYNEQFF. The CDR3 DNA reads TGTGCCAGCAGCCAAGGGCACTCCTACAATGAGCAGTTCTTC.

This clone came up once. V is TRBV7-2 and J is TRBJ2-1, with TRBD2 matching over 9 bases. Germline V gives CDR1 SGHTA, CDR2 FQGNSA. The CDR3 covers 16 residues. V shed 0 bases and J 5 bases; nucleotides not matched to a gene: 5. CDR3 coding DNA: TGTGCCAGCAGCTTAGCGGCGGCTAGCGGGGACAATGAGCAGTTCTTC. It encodes CASSLAAASGDNEQFF. Full variable domain (rest looked up from reference TRBV7-2 and TRBJ2-1): GAGVSQSPSNKVTEKGKDVELRCDPISGHTALYWYRQSLGQGLEFLIYFQGNSAPDKSGLPSDRFSAERTGGSVSTLTIQRTQQEDSAVYLCASSLAAASGDNEQFFGPGTRLTVL.

The sample holds one count of this clone. The V gene is TRBV5-6, the J gene TRBJ2-7; 9 bases are shared with TRBD1. Losses at the gene ends were 4 bases for V and 6 bases for J; bases not matched to a gene: 5. The V gene's germline CDR1 is SGHDT and CDR2 YYEEEE. The CDR3 spans 13 residues. This CDR3 is CASSRGQGGEQYF. CDR3 in DNA: TGTGCCAGCAGCAGGGGACAGGGAGGCGAGCAGTACTTC.

This clone appeared a few times. The rearrangement joins TRBV5-5 to TRBJ2-3, with D possibly matching TRBD1 (5 bases). CDR3 length: 14 residues. Trimming pared 1 base from V and 4 bases from J, leaving 10 bases between. Germline V lookup: CDR1 SGHKS, CDR2 YYEKEE (reference sequence). CDR3: CASSLYTGPDTQYF. For the CDR3, the DNA is TGTGCCAGCAGCTTGTATACAGGACCAGATACGCAGTATTTT. Looking up the rest from reference TRBV5-5 and TRBJ2-3 gives the full variable domain: DAGVTQSPTHLIKTRGQQVTLRCSPISGHKSVSWYQQVLGQGPQFIFQYYEKEERGRGNFPDRFSARQFPNYSSELNVNALLLGDSALYLCASSLYTGPDTQYFGPGTRLTVL.